Given below is one T cell receptor (beta chain) in context. It has no known antigen specificity. No much larger clone is present one base from it, and per-base qualities are unavailable. This sample was taken from a study of radiotherapy plus CTLA-4 blockade in lung cancer (dated by TCRdb to the late 2010s). Some background on the complete study: Among enrolled patients, roughly 18% had an objective response and 31% reached disease control.

Focal radiation therapy combined with CTLA-4 blockade (ipilimumab) was tested in patients with chemo-refractory metastatic non-small-cell lung cancer. Paper-wide results and their limitations: Increased serum interferon-beta after radiation, together with early dynamic changes in blood T cell clones, were reported to be the strongest predictors of response. After treatment with radiotherapy and ipilimumab, TCR clones that originated in tumors expanded in peripheral blood.

V drops 7 bases and J drops 6 bases, leaving 7 bases in between. The CDR1 and CDR2 encoded by the germline V gene (reference sequence) are GTSNPN and SVGIG. The CDR3, cysteine through phenylalanine, is 11 amino acids long. Kept here is only the CDR3 DNA, which spans 33 bases and is read in frame from base 1. The library relied on the immunoSEQ multiplex PCR assay. What TCRdb holds here is the immuneACCESS table cut down to in-frame rearrangements. Part of the clones is not present; checked against another copy, under half of the missing clones reflect an unresolved V gene, and the others are unexplained. The sample table holds around 40,000 clones, of which 60% to 80% were seen once. The ten largest clones represent around 8.9% of the sample.

This chain is built from TRBV30 and TRBJ1-6; the D segment cannot be called with confidence. The source is a human donor with non-small cell lung cancer who had stable disease on radiotherapy plus ipilimumab. The sequencing used peripheral blood, collected from a patient treated with radiotherapy plus ipilimumab. The DNA sequence is as follows: TGTGCCTTGGGAGGTAATTCACCCCTCCACTTT. Its protein is CALGGNSPLHF.